Described below is a single TCR beta chain sequence and its context. Germline values: CDR1 SQVTM, CDR2 ANQGSEA. Trimming took 8 bases from V and 6 from J; bases not matched to a gene: 9. The CDR3 contains 14 residues. This sample was included in a study of blood T cell repertoires in COVID-19. As processed by the authors: Estimates of nucleated cell counts were drawn from the amplification of reference gene primers. Assay used: immunoSEQ multiplex PCR; TCRdb lists only in-frame clones, some missing. V, J and clone size are taken as reported in that table, and D and trimming were inferred from the DNA itself. The sample has roughly 280,000 clones; about 86% are singletons.

Material: peripheral blood. The chain uses TRBV29-1 and TRBJ2-1; 11 nucleotides agree with TRBD2. This sequence originates from a man in his late teens or twenties with active or convalescent COVID-19. This CDR3 is CSPPLAGGLNEQFF. CDR3 DNA sequence: TGCAGCCCCCCCTTAGCGGGGGGGCTCAATGAGCAGTTCTTC.